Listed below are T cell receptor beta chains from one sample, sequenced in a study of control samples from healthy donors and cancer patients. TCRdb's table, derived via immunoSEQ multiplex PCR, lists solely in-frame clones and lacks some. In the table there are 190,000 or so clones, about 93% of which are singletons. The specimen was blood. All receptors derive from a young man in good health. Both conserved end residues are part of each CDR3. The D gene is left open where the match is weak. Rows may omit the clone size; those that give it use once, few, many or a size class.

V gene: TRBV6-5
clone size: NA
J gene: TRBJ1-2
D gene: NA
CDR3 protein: CASSLSGGGESGYTF
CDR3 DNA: TGTGCCAGCAGTCTAAGCGGAGGGGGGGAAAGTGGCTACACCTTC

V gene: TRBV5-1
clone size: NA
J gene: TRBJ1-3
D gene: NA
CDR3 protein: CASSPRGGNTIYF
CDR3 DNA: TGCGCCAGCAGCCCCCGCGGGGGAAACACCATATATTTT

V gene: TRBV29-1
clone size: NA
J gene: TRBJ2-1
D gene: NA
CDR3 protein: CSVGGSRVYNEQFF
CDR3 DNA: TGCAGCGTTGGGGGGTCGAGGGTCTACAATGAGCAGTTCTTC

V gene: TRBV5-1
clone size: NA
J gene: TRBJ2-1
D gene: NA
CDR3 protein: CASSLQGPSYNEQFF
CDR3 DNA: TGCGCCAGCAGCTTGCAGGGGCCATCCTACAATGAGCAGTTCTTC

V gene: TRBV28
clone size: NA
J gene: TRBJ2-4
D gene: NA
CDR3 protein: CASSLDPGALLAKNIQYF
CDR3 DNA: TGTGCCAGCAGTTTAGACCCCGGGGCTCTACTAGCCAAAAACATTCAGTACTTC

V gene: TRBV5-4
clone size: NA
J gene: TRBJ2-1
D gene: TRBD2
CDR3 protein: CASSFTGGDSYEQFF
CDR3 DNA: TGTGCCAGCAGCTTTACGGGGGGGGATAGCTATGAGCAGTTCTTC

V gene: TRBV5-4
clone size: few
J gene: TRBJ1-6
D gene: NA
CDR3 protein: CASSLVGGRVDSPLHF
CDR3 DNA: TGTGCCAGCAGCTTGGTGGGGGGCAGGGTTGATTCACCCCTCCACTTT

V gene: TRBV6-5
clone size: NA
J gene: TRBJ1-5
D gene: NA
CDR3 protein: CASSRARQYQPQHF
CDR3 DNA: TGTGCCAGCAGCAGGGCCCGACAGTACCAGCCCCAGCATTTT

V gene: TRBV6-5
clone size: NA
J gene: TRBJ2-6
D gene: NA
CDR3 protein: CASSVDGSGANVLTF
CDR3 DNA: TGTGCCAGCAGCGTGGACGGCTCTGGGGCCAACGTCCTGACTTTC

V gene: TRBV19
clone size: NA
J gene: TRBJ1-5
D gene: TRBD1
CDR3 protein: CASSVDRDPKQPQHF
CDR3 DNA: TGTGCCAGTAGTGTCGACAGGGATCCCAAACAGCCCCAGCATTTT

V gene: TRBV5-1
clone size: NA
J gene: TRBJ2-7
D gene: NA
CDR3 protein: CASSLAAGRIYEQYF
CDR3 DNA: TGCGCCAGCAGCTTGGCTGCAGGGAGAATCTACGAGCAGTACTTC

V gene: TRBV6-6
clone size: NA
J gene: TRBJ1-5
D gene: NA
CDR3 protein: CASSYAGQYSNQPQHF
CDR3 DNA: TGTGCCAGCAGTTACGCCGGGCAATATAGCAATCAGCCCCAGCATTTT

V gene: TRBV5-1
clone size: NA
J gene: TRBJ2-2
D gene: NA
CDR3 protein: CASSAGPWDTGELFF
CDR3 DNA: TGCGCCAGCAGCGCCGGACCGTGGGACACCGGGGAGCTGTTTTTT

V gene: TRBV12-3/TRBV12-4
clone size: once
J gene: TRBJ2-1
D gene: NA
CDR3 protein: CASSFSDEQFF
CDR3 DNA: TGTGCCAGCAGTTTCTCAGATGAGCAGTTCTTC

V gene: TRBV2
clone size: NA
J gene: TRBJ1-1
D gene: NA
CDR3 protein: CASDTRTAEAFF
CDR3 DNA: TGTGCCAGCGATACTAGGACGGCCGAAGCTTTCTTT

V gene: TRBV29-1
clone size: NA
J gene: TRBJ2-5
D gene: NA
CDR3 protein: CSAGYQETQYF
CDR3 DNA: TGCAGCGCCGGGTACCAAGAGACCCAGTACTTC

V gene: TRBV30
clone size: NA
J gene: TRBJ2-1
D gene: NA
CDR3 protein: CAWSGDYDEQFF
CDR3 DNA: TGTGCCTGGAGTGGGGATTACGATGAGCAGTTCTTC

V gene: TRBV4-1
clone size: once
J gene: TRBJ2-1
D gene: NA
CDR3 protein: CASSLDGSWGNEQFF
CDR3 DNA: TGCGCCAGCAGCCTAGATGGTTCTTGGGGCAATGAGCAGTTCTTC

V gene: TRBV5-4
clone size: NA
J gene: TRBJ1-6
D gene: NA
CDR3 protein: CASSPGDRESPLHF
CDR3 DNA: TGTGCCAGCAGCCCCGGGGATCGGGAGTCACCCCTCCACTTT

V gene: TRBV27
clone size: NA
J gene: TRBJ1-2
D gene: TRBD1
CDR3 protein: CASSADRGIGYTF
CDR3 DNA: TGTGCCAGCAGTGCAGACAGGGGGATTGGCTACACCTTC

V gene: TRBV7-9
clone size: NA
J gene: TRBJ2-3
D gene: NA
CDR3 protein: CASSPQGDTQYF
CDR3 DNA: TGTGCCAGCAGCCCGCAGGGTGATACGCAGTATTTT

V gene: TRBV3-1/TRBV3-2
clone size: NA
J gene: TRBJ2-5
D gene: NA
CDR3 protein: CASRTLDSAAETQYF
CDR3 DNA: TGTGCCAGCAGGACGCTGGACAGCGCGGCGGAGACCCAGTACTTC

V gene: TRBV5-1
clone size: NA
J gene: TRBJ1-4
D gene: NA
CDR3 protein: CASSLSRGNEKLFF
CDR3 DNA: TGCGCCAGCAGCTTGTCCAGAGGGAATGAAAAACTGTTTTTT

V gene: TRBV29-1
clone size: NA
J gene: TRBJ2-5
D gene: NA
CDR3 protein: CSVTDWEETQYF
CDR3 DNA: TGCAGCGTTACTGACTGGGAAGAGACCCAGTACTTC

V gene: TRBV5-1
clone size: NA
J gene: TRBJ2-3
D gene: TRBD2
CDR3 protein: CASSPDPSGGFTDTQYF
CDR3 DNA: TGCGCCAGCAGCCCGGACCCTAGCGGGGGGTTCACAGATACGCAGTATTTT

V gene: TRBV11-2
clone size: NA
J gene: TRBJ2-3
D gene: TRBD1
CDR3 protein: CASSGQGLSTDTQYF
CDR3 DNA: TGTGCCAGCAGTGGACAGGGGTTGAGCACAGATACGCAGTATTTT

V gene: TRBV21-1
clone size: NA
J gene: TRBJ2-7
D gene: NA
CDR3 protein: CASSKPGHRIYEQYF
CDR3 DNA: TGTGCCAGCAGCAAACCGGGACATAGGATCTACGAGCAGTACTTC

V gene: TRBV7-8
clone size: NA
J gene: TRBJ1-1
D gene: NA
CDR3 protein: CASSRDPGDTEAFF
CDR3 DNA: TGTGCCAGCAGCCGAGACCCAGGGGACACTGAAGCTTTCTTT

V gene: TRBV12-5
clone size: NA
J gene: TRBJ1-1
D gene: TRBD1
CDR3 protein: CASGFSGTAMAFF
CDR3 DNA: TGTGCTAGTGGTTTCTCTGGGACAGCTATGGCTTTCTTT

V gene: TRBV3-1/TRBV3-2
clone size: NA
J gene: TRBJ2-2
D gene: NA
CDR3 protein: CASSQVVAGFGNGELFF
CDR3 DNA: TGTGCCAGCAGCCAAGTTGTCGCCGGGTTTGGAAACGGGGAGCTGTTTTTT

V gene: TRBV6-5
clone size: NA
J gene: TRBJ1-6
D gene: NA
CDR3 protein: CASSEGPYSPLHF
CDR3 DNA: TGTGCCAGCAGCGAGGGACCGTATTCACCCCTCCACTTT

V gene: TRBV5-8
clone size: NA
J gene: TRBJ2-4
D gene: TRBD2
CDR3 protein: CASNPGLAENIQYF
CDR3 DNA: TGTGCCAGCAACCCGGGACTAGCGGAAAACATTCAGTACTTC

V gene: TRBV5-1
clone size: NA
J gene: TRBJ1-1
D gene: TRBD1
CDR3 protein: CARSLGGQGEPEAFF
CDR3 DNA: TGCGCCCGCAGCTTGGGGGGACAGGGGGAACCTGAAGCTTTCTTT

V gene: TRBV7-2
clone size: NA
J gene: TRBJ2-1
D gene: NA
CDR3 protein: CASSLGSLTYNEQFF
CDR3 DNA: TGTGCCAGCAGCTTAGGGTCGCTGACCTACAATGAGCAGTTCTTC

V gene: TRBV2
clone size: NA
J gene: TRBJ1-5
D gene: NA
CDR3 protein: CASSTDRYNQPQHF
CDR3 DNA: TGTGCCAGCAGTACCGACAGATACAATCAGCCCCAGCATTTT

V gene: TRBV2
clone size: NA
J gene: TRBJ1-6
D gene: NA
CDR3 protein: CASSDDWASSYNSPLHF
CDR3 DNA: TGTGCCAGCAGTGACGACTGGGCTTCCTCCTATAATTCACCCCTCCACTTT

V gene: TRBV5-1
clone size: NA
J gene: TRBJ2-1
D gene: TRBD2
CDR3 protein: CASSLEWTSGGATYNEQFF
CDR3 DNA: TGCGCCAGCAGCTTGGAGTGGACTAGCGGGGGGGCCACCTACAATGAGCAGTTCTTC

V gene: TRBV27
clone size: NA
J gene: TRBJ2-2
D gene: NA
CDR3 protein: CASSSNTGELFF
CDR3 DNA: TGTGCCAGCAGTTCAAACACCGGGGAGCTGTTTTTT

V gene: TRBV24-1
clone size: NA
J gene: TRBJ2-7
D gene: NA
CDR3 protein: CATSDRYEQYF
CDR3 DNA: TGTGCCACCAGTGATCGTTACGAGCAGTACTTC

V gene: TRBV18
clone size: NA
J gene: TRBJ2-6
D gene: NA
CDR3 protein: CASSPSGESGANVLTF
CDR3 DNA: TGTGCCAGCTCACCGTCCGGGGAGAGTGGGGCCAACGTCCTGACTTTC

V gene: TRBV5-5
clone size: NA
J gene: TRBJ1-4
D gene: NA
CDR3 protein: CASSPVTGDEKLFF
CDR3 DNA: TGTGCCAGCAGCCCTGTGACGGGGGATGAAAAACTGTTTTTT

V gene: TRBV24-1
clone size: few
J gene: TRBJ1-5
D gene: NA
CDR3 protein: CATSEGRGREPQHF
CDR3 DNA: TGTGCCACCAGTGAGGGAAGGGGTCGTGAGCCCCAGCATTTT

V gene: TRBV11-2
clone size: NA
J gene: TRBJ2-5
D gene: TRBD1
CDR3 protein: CASSMMDRGFQETQYF
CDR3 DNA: TGTGCCAGCAGCATGATGGACAGGGGATTTCAAGAGACCCAGTACTTC

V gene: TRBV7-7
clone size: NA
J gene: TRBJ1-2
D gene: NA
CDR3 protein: CASSLSGYTF
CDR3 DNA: TGTGCCAGCAGCTTATCTGGCTACACCTTC

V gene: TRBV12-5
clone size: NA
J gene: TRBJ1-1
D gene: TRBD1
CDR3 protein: CASENQQGSGMNTEAFF
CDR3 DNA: TGTGCTAGTGAAAATCAACAGGGGTCAGGGATGAACACTGAAGCTTTCTTT